The 13 T cell receptor beta chains in this list originate from one sample, sequenced in a study of blood T cell repertoires in COVID-19. Generated by immunoSEQ multiplex PCR, the TCRdb table keeps only in-frame clones and is missing some. The data hold a few hundred thousand clones, with around 84% observed a single time. The sequenced material came from peripheral blood. The receptors were gathered from a woman between 55 and 75 years old who had recovered from COVID-19.

J is TRBJ1-1 and V is TRBV13, with D possibly matching TRBD1 (5 bases). CDR1 and CDR2 (germline): PRHDT, FYEKMQ (reference sequence). The CDR3 is 17 amino acids. V was trimmed by 5 bases and J by 1 base, leaving 20 bases between them. CDR3 sequence (DNA): TGTGCCAGCAGCCCACCGGTGGTGGGGGAGGAGAACACTGAAGCTTTCTTT. Protein sequence: CASSPPVVGEENTEAFF. The complete variable domain, with remaining parts taken from reference TRBV13 and TRBJ1-1, reads AAGVIQSPRHLIKEKRETATLKCYPIPRHDTVYWYQQGPGQDPQFLISFYEKMQSDKGSIPDRFSAQQFSDYHSELNMSSLELGDSALYFCASSPPVVGEENTEAFFGQGTRLTVV.

The gene calls are TRBV30 and TRBJ1-2; 9 bases match TRBD1. V shed 8 bases, J shed 7 bases, and the junction held 8 bases outside the gene matches. Germline V gene sequence: CDR1 GTSNPN, CDR2 SVGIG (reference sequence). CDR3 length: 12 amino acids. The CDR3 nucleotides are TGTGCCGGCCCGGACAGGGGCCGTGGCTACACCTTC. It is translated as CAGPDRGRGYTF. Variable domain in full (rest from reference TRBV30 and TRBJ1-2): SQTIHQWPATLVQPVGSPLSLECTVEGTSNPNLYWYRQAAGRGLQLLFYSVGIGQISSEVPQNLSASRPQDRQFILSSKKLLLSDSGFYLCAGPDRGRGYTFGSGTRLTVV.

The V gene is TRBV10-3, the J gene TRBJ1-6, with 8 bases aligning to TRBD1. This CDR3 is built from 16 residues. V lost 3 bases to trimming and J lost 5 bases; unmatched junction nucleotides: 6. CDR1 is ENHRY and CDR2 is SYGVKD in the germline V gene. CDR3 nucleotide sequence: TGTGCCATCAGTGACTCCGTGGACAGGGATAATTCACCCCTCCACTTT. Translated, it gives CAISDSVDRDNSPLHF.

The gene calls are TRBV27 and TRBJ2-7, with D perhaps matching TRBD2 (5 bases). This CDR3 is built from 13 residues. Trimming left V 5 bases short and J 4 bases short, with 12 bases between. Germline CDR1 is MNHEY and CDR2 is SMNVEV (reference sequence). The CDR3: CASSAQTNYEQYF. The CDR3 DNA reads as TGTGCCAGCAGTGCGCAGACTAATTACGAGCAGTACTTC.

This clone was seen a few times. The genes are TRBV6-5 and TRBJ1-1; 7 bases fit TRBD1. CDR1 is MNHEY, CDR2 SVGAGI, per germline. The CDR3 is made up of 14 amino acids. V lost 10 bases and J lost 6; bases outside the gene matches: 14. CDR3 sequence reads: CATARQGSGPEAFF. The CDR3 bases are TGTGCCACCGCTCGACAGGGCTCGGGGCCTGAAGCTTTCTTT.

The chain is built from TRBV5-6 and TRBJ2-7; tentatively, D is TRBD2 (5 bases). V was clipped by 4 bases and J by 5 bases, with 7 bases between them. This CDR3 is built from 11 residues. Looked up from germline, CDR1 is SGHDT and CDR2 is YYEEEE. The CDR3 region is CASSLGNEQYF. The CDR3 nucleotides read TGTGCCAGCAGCCTCGGGAACGAGCAGTACTTC.

The V gene is TRBV6-5, the J gene TRBJ1-4; TRBD1 matches 8 bases. Germline CDR1 MNHEY, CDR2 SVGAGI. This CDR3 has 15 residues. V lost 6 bases to trimming and J lost 11 bases; unmatched junction nucleotides: 14. CDR3 in DNA: TGTGCCAGCAGCCCAACGCGGACAGGGAGGAAGAAACTGTTTTTT. It codes for CASSPTRTGRKKLFF.

The gene calls are TRBV5-1 and TRBJ1-2, with 9 bases identical to TRBD1. The CDR3 contains 16 residues. Trimming took 0 bases from V and 6 from J; bases not matched to a gene: 9. Germline V gene sequence: CDR1 SGHRS, CDR2 YFSETQ. CDR3 sequence (DNA): TGCGCCAGCAGCTTGGAGGGACAGGGCTCCTTCGATGGCTACACCTTC. Protein: CASSLEGQGSFDGYTF. The full variable domain, its missing parts supplied by reference TRBV5-1 and TRBJ1-2, is KAGVTQTPRYLIKTRGQQVTLSCSPISGHRSVSWYQQTPGQGLQFLFEYFSETQRNKGNFPGRFSGRQFSNSRSEMNVSTLELGDSALYLCASSLEGQGSFDGYTFGSGTRLTVV.

The chain employs TRBV19 and TRBJ2-7; 8 nucleotides align to TRBD1. Germline trimming cut 5 bases from V and 11 bases from J; bases unmatched to any gene: 14. This CDR3 region has 14 residues. In germline, CDR1 is LNHDA, CDR2 SQIVND (reference sequence). The CDR3 sequence is CASSSDNRGDLKYF. The CDR3 nucleotides read TGTGCCAGTAGTTCCGATAACAGGGGGGATTTGAAGTACTTC.

This clone has only one observation. V usage is TRBV20-1 and J usage is TRBJ2-5; D might be TRBD1 (5 bases). Germline loops: CDR1 DFQATT, CDR2 SNEGSKA (reference sequence). The CDR3 length is 13 residues. Trimming removed 3 bases at V and 4 bases at J, with 12 bases between. CDR3 sequence: CSASPSRGETQYF. DNA for the CDR3: TGCAGTGCTAGTCCTAGTAGGGGAGAGACCCAGTACTTC.

The J gene is TRBJ2-5, the V gene TRBV4-1, with D tentatively TRBD2 (6 bases). The CDR3 has 14 amino acids. Trimming removed 1 base at V and 3 bases at J, with 9 bases between. Looked up from germline, CDR1 is MGHRA and CDR2 is YSYEKL. CDR3 DNA: TGCGCCAGCAGCCAAGTCGGCGGGGAAGAGACCCAGTACTTC. The encoded protein is CASSQVGGEETQYF.

This clone was counted a single time. This chain joins TRBV25-1 and TRBJ2-5; tentatively, D is TRBD2 (5 bases). CDR1 is MGHDK and CDR2 is SYGVNS in the germline V gene. The CDR3 consists of 15 residues. Trimming took off 0 bases at V and 3 bases at J, with 11 bases between the two ends. CDR3 region: CASSEYRTREETQYF. The CDR3 DNA is TGTGCCAGCAGTGAATACCGGACTCGGGAAGAGACCCAGTACTTC.

The genes are TRBV30 and TRBJ1-2; D is unclear. The germline CDR1 and CDR2 sequences are GTSNPN and SVGIG (reference sequence). V lost 2 bases, J lost 0 bases, and 13 bases lay in between. The CDR3 loop spans 15 amino acids. CDR3 sequence (DNA): TGTGCCTGGAGTTATACAGTCGATACTAACTATGGCTACACCTTC. Protein sequence: CAWSYTVDTNYGYTF.